The sequence of this TCR beta chain was determined in a study of cytomegalovirus exposure and HLA in healthy donors. Whole-study context: Roughly 85 million unique TCRs from HLA-typed donors made up an early data release. General observations from the study: Later analysis identified about 17,000 TCR beta sequences associated with HLA alleles, using a false discovery rate threshold of 0.05.

With 60 Vbeta and 13 Jbeta primers, the PCR was carried out. Method: immunoSEQ multiplex PCR; TCRdb's copy keeps in-frame clones and lacks some. The table lists almost 85,000 clones, just under 80% of them singletons. About this clone: What it recognizes is unknown.

J gave up 5 bases and V 0 bases, and 12 bases lay outside the gene matches. Germline V gene lookup returns CDR1 GTSNPN and CDR2 SVGIG (reference sequence). The CDR3 totals 16 residues. This sequence was found in a male donor in good health and CMV-seropositive. The sequencing sample was made of PBMCs. The rearrangement uses TRBV30 and TRBJ1-2, with 7 bases matching TRBD1. The CDR3 region is CAWSVVDRGPGYGYTF. The CDR3 DNA sequence: TGTGCCTGGAGTGTAGTCGATAGGGGGCCAGGGTATGGCTACACCTTC.